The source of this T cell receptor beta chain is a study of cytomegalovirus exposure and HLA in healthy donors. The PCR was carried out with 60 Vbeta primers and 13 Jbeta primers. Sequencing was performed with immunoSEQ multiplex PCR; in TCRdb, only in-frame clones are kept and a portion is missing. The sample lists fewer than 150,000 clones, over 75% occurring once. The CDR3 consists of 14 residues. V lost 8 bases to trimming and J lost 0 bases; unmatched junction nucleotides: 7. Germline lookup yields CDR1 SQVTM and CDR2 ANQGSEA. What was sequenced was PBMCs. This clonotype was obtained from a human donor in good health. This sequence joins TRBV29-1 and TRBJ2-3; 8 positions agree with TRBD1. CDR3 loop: CSIWTGFSTDTQYF. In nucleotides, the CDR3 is TGCAGCATTTGGACAGGGTTTAGCACAGATACGCAGTATTTT.